Listed below are T cell receptor beta chains from one sample, sequenced in a study of monozygotic twins with inflammatory bowel disease. TCRdb re-called the 5' RACE reads; one entry per CDR3 protein, DNA not given. This repertoire comprises roughly 200,000 distinct CDR3 sequences; its ten largest clones make up around 1.5%. Material for sequencing was blood. The receptor source for this set is a human donor with ulcerative colitis or Crohn's disease, or a healthy co-twin of an affected twin (not recorded which). Both conserved end residues are part of each CDR3. The order of the fields is V gene, J gene, CDR3 protein.

TRBV6-1	TRBJ2-5	CASSRDPTGGETQYF
TRBV12-3/TRBV12-4	TRBJ1-5	CASNTGTVNQPQHF
TRBV11-2	TRBJ2-3	CASSFDPAGPKYF
TRBV3-1	TRBJ1-1	CASRNTGTRTEAFF
TRBV7-2	TRBJ1-4	CASSSRQGVEKLFF
TRBV18	TRBJ1-2	CASSPTAVDLGYGYTF
TRBV5-1	TRBJ1-1	CASSLTGTNTEAFF
TRBV29-1	TRBJ1-3	CSVGAGGSGNTIYF
TRBV7-9	TRBJ1-2	CASSLGATEGGYTF
TRBV7-9	TRBJ1-2	CASSLAYSEGGYTF